The TCR beta chain under discussion was sequenced for a study of cytomegalovirus exposure and HLA in healthy donors. Study findings and constraints: Later analysis identified several of the most significant clusters that appeared linked to common viral pathogens.

Germline CDR1 reads MGHRA; CDR2 reads YSYEKL. V was shortened by 1 base and J by 3 bases, with 16 bases between the two germline ends. This CDR3 contains 18 residues. In regard to this clone: Its antigen is currently unknown.

The PCR employed 60 Vbeta primers together with 13 Jbeta primers. Here immunoSEQ multiplex PCR was the method, and the copy in TCRdb shows in-frame clones only, minus some. Of around 130,000 clones in the sample, 81% were seen once. The sequence was collected from a woman in her forties in good health and CMV-seronegative. Specimen: PBMCs. This sequence joins TRBV4-1 and TRBJ2-6; D perhaps matches TRBD1 (5 bases). This CDR3 reads CASSQGSAGYGGANVLTF. DNA for the CDR3: TGCGCCAGCAGCCAAGGGTCGGCAGGGTATGGTGGGGCCAACGTCCTGACTTTC.